Presented here are 3 T cell receptor beta chains from one specimen sequenced in a study of OX40 agonist ivuxolimab in advanced cancers. The repertoire was sequenced with immunoSEQ multiplex PCR; TCRdb's copy has only in-frame clones and lacks some. This sample has around 100,000 clones, with 75% to 95% found just once. Sequenced here: CD4+ or CD8+ T cells sorted from blood, sampled in a trial of the OX40 agonist ivuxolimab. Receptors originate from an adult with an advanced solid tumor such as melanoma, head and neck, liver or kidney cancer.

This sequence joins TRBV28 and TRBJ2-1; tentatively, D is TRBD1 or TRBD2 (5 bases each). The V end lost 7 bases, the J end lost 10 bases, and 23 bases lay between the germline ends. The CDR3 covers 15 residues. Germline CDR1 reads MDHEN; CDR2 reads SYDVKM. The CDR3 region is CASITSRGAKLEQFF. The CDR3 DNA reads TGTGCCAGCATCACCTCCCGAGGGGCGAAGCTAGAGCAGTTCTTC.

The chain has TRBV14 and TRBJ1-1; D ambiguous. The CDR3 has 13 amino acids. V lost 2 bases, J lost 5 bases, and 9 bases lay in between. The V gene's germline CDR1 is SGHDN and CDR2 FVKESK. The CDR3 loop is CASSQSPRTEAFF. The CDR3 DNA sequence: TGTGCCAGCAGCCAATCCCCGCGGACTGAAGCTTTCTTT.

The CDR3 protein is CASSQGVAQSYEQYF. The DNA for the CDR3 is TGCGCCAGCAGCCAGGGAGTAGCTCAATCCTACGAGCAGTACTTC. This sequence joins TRBV5-1 and TRBJ2-7; D could derive from TRBD1 or TRBD2 (5 bases each). Trimming took 4 bases from V and 1 from J, leaving 15 bases between them. The V gene's germline CDR1 is SGHRS and CDR2 YFSETQ. There are 15 residues in the CDR3.